This entry describes one T cell receptor beta chain. Its recognized antigen is unknown. Per-base quality was not reported, and no clone a single base away is much larger than it. Whole blood was collected in K2EDTA tubes by collaborating institutions according to the institutions' own protocols. For TCRbeta analysis, collaborators shipped samples in one of three forms: frozen whole blood, isolated PBMCs, or DNA extracted from either of those sample types. This entry belongs to a study of blood T cell repertoires in COVID-19 (dated by TCRdb to the early 2020s). Study-wide context: Collaborator samples came from the United States, Italy and Spain and covered acute and convalescent phases of COVID-19. The prospective study material was composed of cDNA or gDNA derived from T cells, B-cell-depleted T cells, or PBMCs. Subjects who had been exposed to COVID-19, were actively infected with it, or had recovered from it provided the deeply sampled blood TCRbeta repertoires that made up the dataset. The repertoires were released in a freely available public database intended as a resource for research on the immune response to SARS-CoV-2. Samples were obtained from the ongoing ImmuneRACE study (first 160 participants) and from 950 to 1,500 subjects provided by 6 global collaborators. The sample metadata nearly always contained a de-identified subject ID, COVID-19 status, age in years and sex. Where HLA class I and class II types were available, the types were taken from metadata supplied by the sample provider, not from assay-based typing. Study-level results and caveats: The quantity of clinical and demographic metadata differed by source and by participant and was supplied without curation.

TCRbeta CDR3 regions were amplified from genomic DNA using the immunoSEQ Assay, a bias-controlled multiplex PCR. Processing in the source paper ran as follows. Nucleated cell counts per sample were estimated from amplification of reference gene primers within the assay. To quantify the absolute abundance of each unique TCRbeta CDR3 rearrangement, sequence reads were collapsed and filtered. For each sample, productive Simpson clonality was calculated as the square root of Simpson's diversity index across productive rearrangements. TCRdb obtained this table from immuneACCESS and retained in-frame rearrangements with V and J assigned. These tables miss some clones; where compared with another copy, unresolved V genes account for less than half of the shortfall, and the remainder is unexplained. The V and J calls and clone size come from that table; D and trimming were worked out from the DNA. The sample records about 160,000 clones, 65% to 85% of which are singletons. Roughly 13% of the sample comes from the top ten.

Looking up the germline V gene (reference sequence) yields CDR1 MNHNY and CDR2 SVGAGI. The CDR3 spans 14 residues, from the cysteine through the phenylalanine. Left in the record is the CDR3 DNA by itself, 42 bases read in frame from the first base. V was cut back by 5 bases and J by 4 bases, leaving a gap of 14 bases between them. This chain joins TRBV6-6 to TRBJ1-1; the D gene is possibly TRBD1, with 6 bases matching. The clonotype was recovered from a woman aged 80 or over with acute or convalescent COVID-19. Sequenced: peripheral blood. Here the CDR3 is given as CASSRDTRTTEAFF. The DNA sequence is TGTGCCAGCAGTCGGGACACCAGGACCACTGAAGCTTTCTTT.